The clone carrying this T cell receptor beta chain is a singleton in its sample. Trimming at V came to 7 bases and at J to 4 bases, leaving 13 bases not matched to a gene. The CDR3 runs to 18 residues. Germline-derived CDR1 and CDR2 are SGHTA and FQGNSA. These data belong to a study of control samples from healthy donors and cancer patients. TCRdb's table, derived via immunoSEQ multiplex PCR, lists solely in-frame clones and lacks some. The sample lists about 75,000 clones, 90% to 95% seen once, with 6.2% in the top ten. The chain recombines TRBV7-2 with TRBJ2-2, with 12 bases that match TRBD2. The clonotype was recovered from a woman in her thirties or forties in good health. Sequenced: blood. For the CDR3, the DNA is TGTGCCAGCACCAGACTCACAGGACTAGCGGGGATCACCGGGGAGCTGTTTTTT. Amino acid sequence: CASTRLTGLAGITGELFF.